These T cell receptor beta chains were read from a single sample in a study of Graves' ophthalmopathy and Graves' hyperthyroidism. TCRdb reanalysed the multiplex PCR reads using MiXCR and keeps one entry per CDR3 protein. In the table there are some 750,000 distinct CDR3 sequences, roughly two fifths of which are singletons. Sample: peripheral blood. All receptors derive from an adult man with Graves' ophthalmopathy. Both conserved end residues are part of each CDR3. The order of the fields is clone size, D gene, J gene, V gene, CDR3 DNA, CDR3 protein. A D gene is named only where the DNA matches it firmly. Expanded clones are given a class, and other clones once, few, many or no size at all.

many	.	TRBJ1-3	TRBV11-2	TGTGCCAGCAGCTTAGTGCTCTCTGGAAACACCATATATTTT	CASSLVLSGNTIYF
.	TRBD1	TRBJ2-5	TRBV20-1	TGCAGTGCTAGAGATTATTTGGCAGGGGGCGAAGAGACCCAGTACTTC	CSARDYLAGGEETQYF
many	TRBD2	TRBJ2-2	TRBV24-1	TGTGCCACCAGTGCGAGGACTAGGGACACCGGGGAGCTGTTTTTT	CATSARTRDTGELFF
.	.	TRBJ1-6	TRBV25-1	TGTGCCGCACAGGACCGTAATTCACCCCTCCACTTT	CAAQDRNSPLHF
many	TRBD1	TRBJ1-4	TRBV5-6	TGTGCCAGCAGCGCCACAGGGGGAGGCAATGAAAAACTGTTTTTT	CASSATGGGNEKLFF
.	TRBD1	TRBJ2-5	TRBV7-9	TGTGCCAGCAGCTTGTTGGGACAGCAAGAGACCCAGTACTTC	CASSLLGQQETQYF
.	TRBD1	TRBJ2-7	TRBV5-1	TGCGCCAGCAGCGCCGCCCCCGGGACAGACTACGAGCAGTACTTC	CASSAAPGTDYEQYF
many	.	TRBJ1-2	TRBV2	TGTGCCAGCAGGGGAGGACAGAATCGAAACTATGGCTACACCTTC	CASRGGQNRNYGYTF
many	.	TRBJ2-5	TRBV2	TGTGCCAGCATTAGCGGACAAGAGACCCAGTACTTC	CASISGQETQYF
.	TRBD1	TRBJ2-5	TRBV12-3/TRBV12-4	TGTGCCAGCAGTGACCGGGACAGGGCCGCCCAAGAGACCCAGTACTTC	CASSDRDRAAQETQYF
once	.	TRBJ1-1	TRBV2	TGTGCCAGCAGTGAATTGCGGCAGGGTAAAACTGAAGCTTTCTTT	CASSELRQGKTEAFF
.	.	TRBJ1-5	TRBV10-3	TGTGCCAGCCTGCCAAGGGGAGGAGGCAATCAGCCCCAGCATTTT	CASLPRGGGNQPQHF
.	.	TRBJ1-4	TRBV5-1	TGCGCCAGCAGTTATCAACGGGGGACTAATGAAAAACTGTTTTTT	CASSYQRGTNEKLFF
few	.	TRBJ1-2	TRBV3-1	TGTGCCAGCAGCCAAGATGGCCGGCATGGCTACACCTTC	CASSQDGRHGYTF
.	.	TRBJ2-2	TRBV5-1	TGCGCCAGCAGCTCGCGGGACACCGACACCGGGGAGCTGTTTTTT	CASSSRDTDTGELFF
many	TRBD1	TRBJ1-2	TRBV20-1	TGCAGTGCGACCAGGGACAGGGGTAGTTACACCTTC	CSATRDRGSYTF
.	.	TRBJ1-3	TRBV12-3/TRBV12-4	TGTGCCAGCAGCTGGCCTAGGGGGTCCGGAAACACCATATATTTT	CASSWPRGSGNTIYF
many	.	TRBJ1-5	TRBV19	TGTGCCAGTAGCAGGGATAGTCAGCCCCAGCATTTT	CASSRDSQPQHF
many	TRBD1	TRBJ2-7	TRBV29-1	TGCAGCGCTAACGGGGACAGCCGCGAGCAGTACTTC	CSANGDSREQYF
.	.	TRBJ1-5	TRBV7-9	TGTGCCAGCAGTTACTCGATCGATCAGCCCCAGCATTTT	CASSYSIDQPQHF
few	.	TRBJ1-2	TRBV5-6	TGTGCCAGCAGCTTGGTGGGGGCAGGCGGCTACACCTTC	CASSLVGAGGYTF
few	.	TRBJ2-2	TRBV10-3	TGTGCCATCAGTGACCTGGGGAGATCGAACACCGGGGAGCTGTTTTTT	CAISDLGRSNTGELFF
.	.	TRBJ2-2	TRBV11-1	TGTGCCAGCAGCCCCCAGGGCAGCAACACCGGGGAGCTGTTTTTT	CASSPQGSNTGELFF
.	.	TRBJ2-1	TRBV25-1	TGTGCCAGCAGCTTTGACCTGAGCGCCTACAATGAGCAGTTCTTC	CASSFDLSAYNEQFF
many	TRBD1	TRBJ2-5	TRBV24-1	TGTGCCACCAGTGACCAGAAGGGACAGGGCAGAGAGACCCAGTACTTC	CATSDQKGQGRETQYF
.	.	TRBJ1-4	TRBV6-6	TGTGCCAGCAGTTATCGTGAAAAACTGTTTTTT	CASSYREKLFF
many	.	TRBJ1-2	TRBV7-9	TGTGCCAGCAGTAACCTAGCTAACTATGGCTACACCTTC	CASSNLANYGYTF
.	TRBD1	TRBJ1-5	TRBV24-1	TGTGCCACCAGTGTTAGACAGGGGAATCAGCCCCAGCATTTT	CATSVRQGNQPQHF
.	.	TRBJ2-3	TRBV5-1	TGCGCCAGCAGCTTGACCGGGGACGGCACAGATACGCAGTATTTT	CASSLTGDGTDTQYF
few	.	TRBJ1-3	TRBV20-1	TGCAGTGCTAGCCGCCTGACTGGAAACACCATATATTTT	CSASRLTGNTIYF
once	TRBD1	TRBJ2-7	TRBV29-1	TGCAGCGTTCGTTGGACAGGGCAGTACTTC	CSVRWTGQYF
once	TRBD1	TRBJ1-4	TRBV11-2	TGTGCCAGCAGCTTGGCCGCCGGGACAGGGTTTGAAAAACTGTTTTTT	CASSLAAGTGFEKLFF
many	.	TRBJ1-5	TRBV24-1	TGTGCCACCAGTGACCGCAATGGGGCTGAAGAGACCCAGCATTTT	CATSDRNGAEETQHF
.	TRBD1	TRBJ1-1	TRBV29-1	TGCAGCGTTGGCCAGGGGGACGGGGGGGACACTGAAGCTTTCTTT	CSVGQGDGGDTEAFF
.	TRBD1	TRBJ2-5	TRBV9	TGTGCCAGCAGCTCGGACAGGGGAGCGGGGCAAGAGACCCAGTACTTC	CASSSDRGAGQETQYF
.	.	TRBJ2-6	TRBV20-1	TGCAGTGCTCGAGAGGTACAGGGTTACTCTGGGGGCAACGTCCTGACTTTC	CSAREVQGYSGGNVLTF
many	TRBD2	TRBJ2-7	TRBV7-2	TGTGCCAGCAGGCCGGGGACTAGCGGGAGGTACGAGCAGTACTTC	CASRPGTSGRYEQYF
many	.	TRBJ1-1	TRBV2	TGTGCCAGCAGTGAAGTTAGGGGGAACACTGAAGCTTTCTTT	CASSEVRGNTEAFF
.	.	TRBJ2-7	TRBV20-1	TGCAGTGCTAGAGATACAGTCTACGAGCAGTACTTC	CSARDTVYEQYF
.	.	TRBJ2-7	TRBV5-6	TGTGCCAGCAGCTTGTTTCCGAGGGGTTACTACGAGCAGTACTTC	CASSLFPRGYYEQYF
.	.	TRBJ1-1	TRBV6-1	TGTGCCAGCAGCGGGCGGTCACACAGGCAGGGACAGAACACTGAAGCTTTCTTT	CASSGRSHRQGQNTEAFF
many	TRBD1	TRBJ1-2	TRBV6-5	TGTGCCAGCAGTTCCGTCCGGGACAGGCCTAACTATGGCTACACCTTC	CASSSVRDRPNYGYTF
many	TRBD2	TRBJ2-7	TRBV7-2	TGTGCCAGCAGCTTAGATCCGGGACTAGAGAACGAGCAGTACTTC	CASSLDPGLENEQYF
.	.	TRBJ2-1	TRBV11-2	TGTGCCAGCAGCTCCTCGCGTGGCAGTGAGCAGTTCTTC	CASSSSRGSEQFF
.	TRBD1	TRBJ2-7	TRBV20-1	TGCAGTGCCATCGGAAGGGACAGGGGATACTACGAGCAGTACTTC	CSAIGRDRGYYEQYF
.	.	TRBJ2-5	TRBV20-1	TGCAGTGCTAAGAGGACGTCCAACCAAGAGACCCAGTACTTC	CSAKRTSNQETQYF
.	TRBD1	TRBJ1-6	TRBV25-1	TGTGCCAGCAGTTACTCCCCGGGACAGGGTAATTCACCCCTCCACTTT	CASSYSPGQGNSPLHF
many	.	TRBJ2-5	TRBV29-1	TGCAGCTCGTCTCAGGGGATGGCGGAGACCCAGTACTTC	CSSSQGMAETQYF
.	TRBD1	TRBJ2-2	TRBV25-1	TGTGCCTGGAGCCGAGGACAGGATGGCGGGGAGCTGTTTTTT	CAWSRGQDGGELFF